This T cell receptor beta chain appears in the sequencing data of a study of naive and memory T cell subsets. V gave up 2 bases and J gave up 5 bases, with 15 bases separating them. From germline, CDR1 is MGHRA and CDR2 YSYEKL. CDR3 length: 15 amino acids. Regarding this clonotype: Its antigen is as yet unknown.

The beta constant-region primer was an equimolar mix of two oligonucleotides covering TRBC1 and TRBC2. An oligonucleotide with the SP2 primer and a 12-nucleotide UMI was ligated to the cDNA 3' end. TCRdb re-called the UMI-ligation and nested PCR reads with MiXCR, one entry per CDR3 protein. In the table there are under 150,000 distinct CDR3 sequences, about 18% of which are singletons. Study-wide points: There was no ground truth to check naive and memory subset results.

CD4+ T cell IFNgamma after overnight CMV lysate exposure gave donor CMV status. This receptor was identified in a human donor in good health. The sequenced sample consisted of naive CD4+ T cells from blood. This chain links TRBV4-1 with TRBJ2-5, with D perhaps assigned TRBD1 or TRBD2 (6 bases each). The CDR3 loop reads CASSQRGLSRETQYF. Written as DNA, the CDR3 is TGCGCCAGCAGCCAACGGGGGCTGAGCAGGGAGACCCAGTACTTC.